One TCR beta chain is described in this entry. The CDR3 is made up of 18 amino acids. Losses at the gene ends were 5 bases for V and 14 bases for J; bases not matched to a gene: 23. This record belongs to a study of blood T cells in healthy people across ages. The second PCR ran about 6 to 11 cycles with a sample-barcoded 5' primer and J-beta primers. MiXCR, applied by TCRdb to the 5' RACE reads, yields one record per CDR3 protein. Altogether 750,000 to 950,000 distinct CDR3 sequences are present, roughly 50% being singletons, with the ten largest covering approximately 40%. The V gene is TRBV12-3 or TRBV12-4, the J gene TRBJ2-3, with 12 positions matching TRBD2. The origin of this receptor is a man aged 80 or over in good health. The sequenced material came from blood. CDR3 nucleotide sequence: TGTGCCAGCAGTCCTGAGTTAGGACTAGCGGGATACCACAGATACGCGTATTTT. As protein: CASSPELGLAGYHRYAYF.